The 2 T cell receptor beta chains below come from one sample, sequenced in a study of T-cell reconstitution after alpha-beta-depleted transplantation in children (dated by TCRdb to between 2015 and 2016). Libraries were prepared through PCR. Sequencing took place on an Illumina HiSeq 2500. TCR libraries were prepared with molecular barcoding, using unique molecular identifiers to normalize TCRbeta repertoire quantification. TCRdb itself trimmed the public reads at Q25 with fastp, ran MiXCR and retained productive beta chains. CDR3 protein sequences are deduplicated, and each keeps its most common genes and DNA. In this sample the table shows under 60,000 distinct CDR3 sequences, about 5% of which occur a single time. The ten largest clones capture roughly 30% of the sample. The sample's time point label, in plain terms: day 60 (about 2 months) after transplantation. The treatment or condition label for this specimen denotes: allogeneic hematopoietic cell transplantation with graft depleted of TCRalphabeta T cells and CD19 B cells.

The source was PBMCs, mostly from graft donor cells, collected 60 days after TCRalphabeta/CD19-depleted stem cell transplant. These receptor sequences come from a female patient younger than 10 who had a stem cell transplant for aplastic anemia, so the T cells may come from the graft donor.

This clonotype was counted ten times or more. The chain links TRBV7-9 to TRBJ2-3, with 11 bases fitting TRBD2. J was trimmed by 7 bases and V by 5 bases; bases with no gene match: 11. Germline CDR1 and CDR2: SEHNR and FQNEAQ (reference sequence). This CDR3 is built from 16 residues. Here the CDR3 reads CASSPGLAGSTHTQYF. The CDR3 DNA reads TGTGCCAGCAGCCCAGGACTAGCGGGTTCTACGCATACGCAGTATTTT.

V and J are TRBV19 and TRBJ2-2; 11 bases map to TRBD2. The CDR3 is 15 amino acids. Germline V gene data show CDR1 as LNHDA and CDR2 as SQIVND (reference sequence). J gave up 1 base and V 6 bases, and 1 base lay outside the gene matches. CDR3: CASRTSGMNTGELFF. The DNA of the CDR3 is TGTGCCAGTAGGACTAGCGGGATGAACACCGGGGAGCTGTTTTTT.